This T cell receptor beta chain stems from a study of blood T cell repertoires in COVID-19. Study overall: The United States, Italy and Spain were the sources of the acute and convalescent COVID-19 samples. The cDNA or gDNA used as material had been derived from T cells, B-cell-depleted T cells, or PBMCs.

The CDR3 sequence is 16 residues long. CDR1 is LGHNA, CDR2 YSLEER, per germline. Trimming removed 3 bases from V and 0 bases from J, with 14 bases in between. In the original analysis: Reference gene primer amplification in the assay estimated nucleated cell counts. The assay was immunoSEQ multiplex PCR, and TCRdb's table has in-frame clones only and misses some. V, J and clone size derive from that table, while D and trimming were established from the DNA sequence. The data show 250,000 or so clones, around nine tenths seen once. Input material: peripheral blood. V is TRBV4-3 and J is TRBJ2-5, with TRBD1 as a possible D gene (6 bases). This clonotype was sampled from a woman in her sixties or seventies with active or convalescent COVID-19. The CDR3 DNA is TGCGCCAGCAGCCAGATTGGACAGCCCAACCAAGAGACCCAGTACTTC. It codes for CASSQIGQPNQETQYF.